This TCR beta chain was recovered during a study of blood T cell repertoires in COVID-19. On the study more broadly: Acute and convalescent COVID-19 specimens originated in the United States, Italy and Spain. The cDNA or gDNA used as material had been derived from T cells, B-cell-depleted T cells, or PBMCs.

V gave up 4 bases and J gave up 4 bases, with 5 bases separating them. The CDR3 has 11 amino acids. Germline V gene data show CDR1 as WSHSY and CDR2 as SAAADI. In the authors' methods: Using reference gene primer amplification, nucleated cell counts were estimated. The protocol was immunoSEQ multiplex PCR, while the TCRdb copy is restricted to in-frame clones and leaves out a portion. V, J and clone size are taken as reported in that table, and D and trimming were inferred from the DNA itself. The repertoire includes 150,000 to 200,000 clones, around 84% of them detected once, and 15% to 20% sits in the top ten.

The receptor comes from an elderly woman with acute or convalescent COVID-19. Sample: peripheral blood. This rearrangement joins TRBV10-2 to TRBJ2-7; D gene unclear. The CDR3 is CASSVRYEQYF. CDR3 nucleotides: TGCGCCAGCAGTGTTCGGTACGAGCAGTACTTC.